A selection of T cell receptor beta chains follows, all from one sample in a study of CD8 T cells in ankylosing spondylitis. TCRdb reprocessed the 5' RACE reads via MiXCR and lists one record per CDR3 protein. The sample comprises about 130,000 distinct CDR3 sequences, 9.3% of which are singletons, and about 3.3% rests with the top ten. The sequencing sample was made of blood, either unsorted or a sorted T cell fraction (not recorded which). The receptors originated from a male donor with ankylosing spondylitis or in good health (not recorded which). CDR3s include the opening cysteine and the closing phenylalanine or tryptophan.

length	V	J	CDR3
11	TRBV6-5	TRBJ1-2	CASSYEGPYTF
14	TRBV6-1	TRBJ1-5	CASQLRAGNQPQHF
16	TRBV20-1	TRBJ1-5	CCARVAGVLSNQPQHF
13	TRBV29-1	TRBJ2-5	CSATGQAKETQYF
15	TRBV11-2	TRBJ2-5	CASSLSLRPGVTQYF
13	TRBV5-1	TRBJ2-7	CASSLAGRSEQYF
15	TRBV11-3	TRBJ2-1	CASSSGLATYNEQFF
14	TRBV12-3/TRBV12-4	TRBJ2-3	CASSFDRSTDTQYF
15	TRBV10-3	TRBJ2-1	CATGTSGSSYNEQFF
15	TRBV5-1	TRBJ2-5	CASSDPGTGTLAQYF
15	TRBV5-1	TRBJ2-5	CASSLQLGHAETQYF
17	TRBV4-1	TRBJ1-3	CASSQEPVRSLGNTIYF
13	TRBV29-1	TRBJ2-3	CSVEPGLADTQYF
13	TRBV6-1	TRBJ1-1	CATAVTLTGEAFF
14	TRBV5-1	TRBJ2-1	CASSLVSGFDEQFF
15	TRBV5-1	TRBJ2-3	CASSLDRGSSDTQYF
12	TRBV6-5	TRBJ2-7	CASSRTGFEQYF
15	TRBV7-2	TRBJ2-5	CASSLGTGRQETQYF
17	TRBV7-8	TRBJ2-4	CASSLSAGAITKNIQYF
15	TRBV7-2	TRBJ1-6	CASSLRTGGESPLHF
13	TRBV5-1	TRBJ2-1	CASTRTRGNEQFF
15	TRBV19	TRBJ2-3	CASSISEREGRPQYF
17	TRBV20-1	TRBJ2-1	CSARLRTGQSSYNEQFF
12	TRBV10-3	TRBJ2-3	CAITTGGDTQYF
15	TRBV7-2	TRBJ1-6	CASSGQGRDNSPLHF
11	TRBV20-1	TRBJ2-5	CSATAQETQYF
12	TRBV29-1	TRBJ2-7	CSVILGSYEQYF
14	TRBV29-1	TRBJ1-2	CSVARGAGNYGYTF
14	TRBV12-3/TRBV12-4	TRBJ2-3	CASGYSGRLDTQYF
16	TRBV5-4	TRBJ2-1	CASTTWALAGANEQFF
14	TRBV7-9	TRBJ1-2	CASSLTGANYGYTF
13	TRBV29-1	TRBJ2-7	CSVVKGDSYEQYF
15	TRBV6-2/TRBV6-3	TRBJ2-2	CASSYAGADTGELFF
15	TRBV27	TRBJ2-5	CASSFWSGSRETQYF
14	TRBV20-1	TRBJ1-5	CSATYRNSNQPQHF
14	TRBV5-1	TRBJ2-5	CASSASGTQETQYF
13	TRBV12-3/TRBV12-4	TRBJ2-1	CASSEFKGNEQFF
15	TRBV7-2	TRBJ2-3	CASSLEGRGTDTQYF
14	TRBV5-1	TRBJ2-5	CASSFAWGAETQYF
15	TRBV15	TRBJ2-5	CATSRDQGGQETQYF
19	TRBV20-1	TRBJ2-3	CSARDRLAGGPIMTDTQYF
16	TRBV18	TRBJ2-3	CASPTEAGGPTDTQYF
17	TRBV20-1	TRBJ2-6	CSAANRDRGPGANVLTF
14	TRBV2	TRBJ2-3	CASKASLSIDTQYF
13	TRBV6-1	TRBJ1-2	CASSDSVNYGYTF
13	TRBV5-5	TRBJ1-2	CASSTGTGDGYTF
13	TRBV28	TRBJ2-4	CASSPPDRDIQYF
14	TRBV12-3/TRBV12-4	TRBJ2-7	CASSLGVLGYEQYF
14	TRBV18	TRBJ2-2	CASSPQTSTGELFF
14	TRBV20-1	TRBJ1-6	CSARLGQINSPLHF